A single sample is the source of the 20 T cell receptor beta chains below, sequenced in a study of T-cell reconstitution after alpha-beta-depleted transplantation in children (dated by TCRdb to about 2016). This specimen's treatment or condition label, interpreted: allogeneic hematopoietic cell transplantation with graft depleted of TCRalphabeta T cells and CD19 B cells. Libraries were prepared through PCR. Data came from an Illumina HiSeq 2500. To normalize quantification of the TCRbeta repertoire, the TCR libraries were built with molecular barcoding that relied on unique molecular identifiers. The public reads were reprocessed in TCRdb via fastp at Q25 and MiXCR, keeping in-frame beta chains. Rows are combined by CDR3 protein, so each entry shows the most common genes and DNA. The sample table records 440,000 or so distinct CDR3 sequences; over 40% of these occur just once. The leading ten clones occupy around 29% of the sample.

The source material was PBMCs, sampled before TCRalphabeta/CD19-depleted stem cell transplant. The source of these receptors is a girl aged 2 to 9 with aplastic anemia, due to receive a stem cell transplant.

Comments on this clonotype: A single base separates this from a much larger clone, so it may be a read error. The missing conserved phenylalanine or tryptophan at the end of this CDR3 makes a read error likely. The chain joins TRBV28 to TRBJ2-3; 11 bases agree with TRBD2. V shed 7 bases, J shed 8 bases, and the junction held 11 bases outside the gene matches. Germline V gene lookup returns CDR1 MDHEN and CDR2 SYDVKM. The CDR3 has 15 amino acids. The CDR3 DNA reads as TGTGCCAGCACCCTAGCGGGAGGACGTACCAGTACGCAGTATTTA. It specifies CASTLAGGRTSTQYL.

This chain uses TRBV20-1 with TRBJ2-3, with 8 bases that match TRBD2. V shed 3 bases and J 0 bases; nucleotides not matched to a gene: 8. Germline CDR1 reads DFQATT; CDR2 reads SNEGSKA (reference sequence). CDR3 length: 16 residues. The CDR3 loop is CSARPWGGGSTDTQYF. The DNA for the CDR3 is TGCAGTGCTAGGCCATGGGGCGGGGGGAGCACAGATACGCAGTATTTT.

The chain is built from TRBV5-1 and TRBJ2-4, with D hard to call. This CDR3 is 15 amino acids long. CDR1 and CDR2 from the germline V gene are SGHRS and YFSETQ. Trimming cost V 1 base and J 0 bases, with 8 bases left between them. CDR3 coding DNA: TGCGCCAGCAGCTTGACGGCAGTAGCCAAAAACATTCAGTACTTC. This encodes CASSLTAVAKNIQYF.

The CDR3 DNA is TGTGCCTGGAGAGCATTGTGGGGGAGTGGAGAGACCCAGTACTTC. Encoded protein: CAWRALWGSGETQYF. The chain combines TRBV30 with TRBJ2-5; D tentatively fits TRBD1 or TRBD2 (5 bases each). There are 15 residues in the CDR3. Between the trimmed V and J ends, which lost 3 bases and 4 bases, there was a span of 18 bases. The V gene's germline CDR1 is GTSNPN and CDR2 SVGIG (reference sequence).

This clonotype occurred a few times. V gene TRBV20-1 combines with J gene TRBJ2-3; D might be TRBD1 (6 bases). There are 15 residues in the CDR3. CDR1 and CDR2 (germline): DFQATT, SNEGSKA (reference sequence). V was clipped by 0 bases and J by 1 base, with 11 bases between them. CDR3 coding DNA: TGCAGTGCTAGAGATAGGGGGTGGGGCACAGATACGCAGTATTTT. It codes for CSARDRGWGTDTQYF.

The table lists this clonotype with a few counts. The chain links TRBV6-5 to TRBJ1-4; possibly TRBD1 for D (6 bases). This CDR3 comprises 18 residues. Trimming removed 2 bases at V and 3 bases at J, with 19 bases between. Germline V lookup: CDR1 MNHEY, CDR2 SVGAGI. Here the CDR3 reads CASSYSRGQIRANEKLFF. CDR3 DNA sequence: TGTGCCAGCAGTTACAGCCGGGGACAAATCAGGGCTAATGAAAAACTGTTTTTT.

At least ten counts were recorded for this clonotype. The gene calls are TRBV4-1 and TRBJ2-2, with 8 positions matching TRBD1. The V gene's germline CDR1 is MGHRA and CDR2 YSYEKL. Trimming at V came to 0 bases and at J to 6 bases, leaving 9 bases not matched to a gene. The CDR3 totals 17 residues. The CDR3 region is CASSQDRDRQLPGELFF. The CDR3, as DNA: TGCGCCAGCAGCCAAGATCGGGACAGGCAGTTGCCCGGGGAGCTGTTTTTT.

Here the CDR3 DNA reads TGCGCCAGCAGCCAGACCGGACAGGGGGCCTACGAGCAGTACTTC. Encoded protein: CASSQTGQGAYEQYF. This sequence joins TRBV4-1 and TRBJ2-7, with 10 positions matching TRBD1. The CDR3 is 15 amino acids. Germline V gene data show CDR1 as MGHRA and CDR2 as YSYEKL. Germline trimming cut 3 bases from V and 2 bases from J; bases unmatched to any gene: 4.

The chain carries TRBV20-1 and TRBJ2-1; no clear D. CDR3 length: 11 amino acids. V was shortened by 6 bases and J by 8 bases, with 11 bases between the two germline ends. CDR1 DFQATT and CDR2 SNEGSKA come from the germline V gene (reference sequence). CDR3 sequence reads: CSAAIRDEQFF. CDR3 DNA sequence: TGCAGTGCCGCAATAAGGGATGAGCAGTTCTTC.

This chain joins TRBV20-1 and TRBJ1-2; 9 positions match TRBD1. There are 13 residues in the CDR3. Germline CDR1 reads DFQATT; CDR2 reads SNEGSKA (reference sequence). Trimming at V came to 1 base and at J to 6 bases, leaving 3 bases not matched to a gene. The CDR3 is CSARAQGANGYTF. The CDR3 nucleotides read TGCAGTGCTAGAGCACAGGGGGCGAATGGCTACACCTTC.

In its sample, this clonotype was seen many times. The J gene is TRBJ2-2, the V gene TRBV5-5; D is uncertain. Looked up from germline, CDR1 is SGHKS and CDR2 is YYEKEE (reference sequence). This CDR3 has 13 residues. Trimming took 4 bases from V and 4 from J, leaving 8 bases between them. The CDR3 nucleotides are TGTGCCAGCAGCATGGGCCTCACCGGGGAGCTGTTTTTT. It codes for CASSMGLTGELFF.

This chain links TRBV5-1 with TRBJ2-7, with 10 bases lining up with TRBD1. The germline V gene encodes CDR1 SGHRS and CDR2 YFSETQ. CDR3 length: 15 amino acids. V gave up 6 bases and J gave up 4 bases; unmatched junction bases: 10. Written as DNA, the CDR3 is TGCGCCAGCACTCTTAGCGGGACAGGGGTATACGAGCAGTACTTC. This sequence encodes CASTLSGTGVYEQYF.

This clonotype has ten or more counts. The chain links TRBV12-3 or TRBV12-4 to TRBJ2-5; TRBD2 might be the D (6 bases). V was pared by 9 bases and J by 1 base, with 18 bases between. There are 15 residues in the CDR3. CDR3 amino acids: CASTSLGEAQETQYF. For the CDR3, the DNA is TGTGCCAGTACCTCCTTAGGGGAGGCCCAAGAGACCCAGTACTTC.

This clonotype was detected many times. This chain links TRBV20-1 with TRBJ2-7; 8 bases are a match to TRBD1. There are 12 residues in the CDR3. Trimming removed 6 bases from V and 7 bases from J; junction bases left unmatched: 8. CDR1 and CDR2 (germline): DFQATT, SNEGSKA (reference sequence). The CDR3 DNA sequence: TGCAGTGCCGGACAGGGCCCACGGGAGCAGTACTTC. Translated: CSAGQGPREQYF.

This clonotype has a handful of counts. This chain links TRBV25-1 with TRBJ2-6, with unresolved D. CDR1 is MGHDK and CDR2 is SYGVNS in the germline V gene. V lost 5 bases and J lost 3, with 5 bases in between. The CDR3 loop spans 13 amino acids. CDR3: CASSRYGANVLTF. Here the CDR3 DNA reads TGTGCCAGCAGTAGATATGGGGCCAACGTCCTGACTTTC.

This clonotype was found a few times. This rearrangement joins TRBV25-1 to TRBJ2-1; 7 nucleotides match TRBD2. Trimming cost V 4 bases and J 4 bases; bases outside gene matches: 4. Germline V lookup: CDR1 MGHDK, CDR2 SYGVNS. This CDR3 region has 14 residues. This CDR3 reads CASSAPGGYNEQFF. CDR3 DNA: TGTGCCAGCAGTGCTCCCGGGGGGTACAATGAGCAGTTCTTC.

The chain carries TRBV5-1 and TRBJ2-7; D gene unclear. Trimming removed 1 base at V and 4 bases at J, with 12 bases between. The germline V gene has CDR1 SGHRS and CDR2 YFSETQ. The CDR3 consists of 14 residues. Written as DNA, the CDR3 is TGCGCCAGCAGCTTGAGGGCGGAATATTACGAGCAGTACTTC. Protein product: CASSLRAEYYEQYF.

CDR3 coding DNA: TGTGCCAGCAGCGGGGACGCAGAGGTATTCGTGGGCAATGAGCAGTTCTTC. Its protein is CASSGDAEVFVGNEQFF. The rearrangement uses TRBV5-5 and TRBJ2-1, with D perhaps given as TRBD1 or TRBD2 (5 bases each). The V and J ends lost 4 bases and 6 bases respectively, with 23 bases between them. Germline V gene sequence: CDR1 SGHKS, CDR2 YYEKEE (reference sequence). The CDR3 length is 17 residues.

The chain is built from TRBV4-3 and TRBJ1-6, with a possible D match to TRBD1 (6 bases). CDR3 length equals 16 residues. The germline CDR1 and CDR2 sequences are LGHNA and YSLEER. V lost 1 base and J 6 bases, leaving 13 bases between the germline ends. CDR3 protein: CASSQGPGARNSPLHF. CDR3 nucleotide sequence: TGCGCCAGCAGCCAAGGTCCGGGGGCGCGTAATTCACCCCTCCACTTT.

The sample holds a few counts of this clonotype. The rearrangement joins TRBV5-1 to TRBJ2-1, with D possibly TRBD1 on 6 matching bases. Trimming left V 3 bases short and J 7 bases short, with 8 bases between. This CDR3 region has 12 residues. Germline CDR1 and CDR2: SGHRS and YFSETQ. The CDR3 region has the DNA TGCGCCAGCAGCTGGACAGTAAATGAGCAGTTCTTC. Encoded protein: CASSWTVNEQFF.